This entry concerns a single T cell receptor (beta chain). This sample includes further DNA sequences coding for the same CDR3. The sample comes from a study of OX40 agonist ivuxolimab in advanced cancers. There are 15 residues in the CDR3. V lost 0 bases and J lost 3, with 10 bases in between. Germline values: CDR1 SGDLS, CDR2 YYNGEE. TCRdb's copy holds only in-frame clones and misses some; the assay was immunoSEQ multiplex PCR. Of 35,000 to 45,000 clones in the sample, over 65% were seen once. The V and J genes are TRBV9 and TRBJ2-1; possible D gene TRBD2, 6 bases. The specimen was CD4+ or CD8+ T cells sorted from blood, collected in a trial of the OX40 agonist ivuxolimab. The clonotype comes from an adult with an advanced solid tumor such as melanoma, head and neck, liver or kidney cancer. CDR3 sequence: CASSVDGSVYNEQFF. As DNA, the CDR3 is TGTGCCAGCAGCGTAGACGGGAGCGTCTACAATGAGCAGTTCTTC.